Listed below are T cell receptor beta chains from one sample, sequenced in a study of CD8 T cells in Susac syndrome. One entry per CDR3 protein results from TCRdb running MiXCR on the immunoSEQ multiplex PCR reads. Seen here are some 400,000 distinct CDR3 sequences, approximately 89% observed once, and the top ten hold approximately 0.12%. The material sequenced was CD8+ T cells from PBMCs. The origin of the receptors is a human donor with multiple sclerosis. CDR3s leave out the opening cysteine and the closing phenylalanine or tryptophan. Fields, in order: V gene, J gene, CDR3 protein.

TRBV5-1	TRBJ2-1	ASRNFPGLAGKNEQF
TRBV10-3	TRBJ2-1	AISESKGGAYNEQF
TRBV20-1	TRBJ2-1	SARDYRGGSNEQF
TRBV25-1	TRBJ2-6	ASSESWVGDSGANVLT
TRBV5-4	TRBJ2-7	ASSLRDASYEQY
TRBV6-5	TRBJ1-1	ASSYSIMDGHTEAF
TRBV6-2/TRBV6-3	TRBJ2-7	ASSYVAYEQY
TRBV5-5	TRBJ1-6	ASSLAAGFNSPLH
TRBV6-1	TRBJ2-5	ASHLGETQY
TRBV27	TRBJ1-5	ASSLSFGEGQH
TRBV20-1	TRBJ2-2	SASEATGELF
TRBV9	TRBJ2-1	ASSEGWVGGGLNEQF
TRBV7-9	TRBJ1-2	ASREDREEYGYT
TRBV6-1	TRBJ2-7	ASSEDSPGGGTYEQY
TRBV27	TRBJ2-5	ASSLFGQGVVDQY
TRBV4-1	TRBJ2-7	ASSQVVSSGGYEQY
TRBV15	TRBJ1-2	ATSRDRTGFYGYT
TRBV11-2	TRBJ2-7	ASSPMPSETFHEQY
TRBV4-1	TRBJ1-5	ASSQDLEGLESNQPQH
TRBV7-9	TRBJ1-4	ASSPRGEIQPNEKLF
TRBV6-5	TRBJ1-1	ASSQLTGFTEAF
TRBV6-1	TRBJ2-7	ASSNAAPYEQY
TRBV5-5	TRBJ2-1	ASSLARTGYNEQF
TRBV4-1	TRBJ2-5	ASSQDTTEETQY